Each of the 22 T cell receptor beta chains below was sequenced from the same sample in a study of identical twins. TCRdb called the 5' RACE reads again in MiXCR, with one record for every CDR3 protein. The sample consists of some 500,000 distinct CDR3 sequences, roughly an eighth of them appearing once. The same data also contributed to another study, on yellow fever vaccine responses in identical twins.

Sequenced input: CD4+ T cells sorted from blood. These receptors were obtained from a woman aged 18-29 years in good health.

In this sample, this clonotype turned up a few times. The V gene is TRBV15, the J gene TRBJ2-5, with D perhaps matching TRBD1 (6 bases). Germline CDR1 reads LNHNV; CDR2 reads YYDKDF (reference sequence). There are 15 residues in the CDR3. The ends were cut back, 0 bases at V and 12 bases at J, with 20 bases in the middle. For the CDR3, the DNA is TGTGCCACCAGCAGAGATAGAAGGGGGACCCAGTTTAAGTACTTC. As protein: CATSRDRRGTQFKYF.

This clonotype occurred a few times. The V gene is TRBV3-1, the J gene TRBJ2-2; D might be TRBD2 (7 bases). The CDR3 contains 15 residues. The V gene's germline CDR1 is LGHDT and CDR2 YNNKEL (reference sequence). Between the trimmed V and J ends, which lost 2 bases and 7 bases, there was a span of 14 bases. The CDR3 is CASSQTGTTDGELFF. The DNA for the CDR3 is TGTGCCAGCAGCCAAACAGGGACTACTGACGGGGAGCTGTTTTTT.

Ten or more counts support this clonotype. This chain links TRBV20-1 with TRBJ2-5; 7 nucleotides agree with TRBD2. CDR1 DFQATT and CDR2 SNEGSKA come from the germline V gene (reference sequence). CDR3 length equals 13 residues. CDR3 residues: CSGELLARETQYF. The CDR3 DNA is TGCAGCGGGGAATTACTAGCGCGGGAGACCCAGTACTTC.

The chain is built from TRBV3-1 and TRBJ2-1, with 9 positions matching TRBD1. Germline CDR1 reads LGHDT; CDR2 reads YNNKEL (reference sequence). Trimming at V came to 2 bases and at J to 4 bases, leaving 6 bases not matched to a gene. CDR3 length: 16 amino acids. The CDR3 nucleotides are TGTGCCAGCAGCCAACCCGGACAGGGGCCTTACAATGAGCAGTTCTTC. This codes for CASSQPGQGPYNEQFF.

On this clonotype itself: One end of the junction is discordant with germline, which a read error may explain. This chain connects TRBV2 to TRBJ2-2, with 15 bases aligning to TRBD2. The CDR3 totals 18 residues. Germline CDR1 reads SNHLY; CDR2 reads FYNNEI. The CDR3, as DNA: TGTGCCATCAGTTTCTCGGGACTAGCGGGGGGCAACACCGGGGAGCTGTTTTTT. This gives the protein CAISFSGLAGGNTGELFF. Complete variable domain (other parts from reference TRBV2 and TRBJ2-2): EPEVTQTPSHQVTQMGQEVILRCVPISNHLYFYWYRQILGQKVEFLVSFYNNEISEKSEIFDDQFSVERPDGSNFTLKIRSTKLEDSAMYFCAISFSGLAGGNTGELFFGEGSRLTVL.

This rearrangement joins TRBV7-6 to TRBJ2-7, with a tentative D call TRBD2 (6 bases). CDR1 is SGHVS, CDR2 FNYEAQ, per germline. This CDR3 is built from 15 residues. V lost 4 bases to trimming and J lost 0 bases, with 13 bases between them. Here the CDR3 reads CASSSYGGPSYEQYF. In DNA, the CDR3 is TGTGCCAGCAGCTCTTACGGGGGTCCCTCCTACGAGCAGTACTTC. The variable domain in full, with the rest retrieved from reference TRBV7-6 and TRBJ2-7, is GAGVSQSPRYKVTKRGQDVALRCDPISGHVSLYWYRQALGQGPEFLTYFNYEAQQDKSGLPNDRFSAERPEGSISTLTIQRTEQRDSAMYRCASSSYGGPSYEQYFGPGTRLTVT.

A few counts support this clonotype. This chain uses TRBV24-1 with TRBJ2-5; no clear D gene. This CDR3 is 13 amino acids long. The V gene lost 6 bases and the J gene lost 2 bases, with 9 bases spanning the gap. Germline V gene sequence: CDR1 KGHDR, CDR2 SFDVKD. The CDR3 spells CATSPSDQETQYF. The CDR3 DNA reads as TGTGCCACCAGTCCGTCGGATCAAGAGACCCAGTACTTC.

This clonotype was observed a handful of times. The chain combines TRBV5-1 with TRBJ1-4; D gene ambiguous. Germline lookup yields CDR1 SGHRS and CDR2 YFSETQ. Trimming pared 7 bases from V and 8 bases from J, leaving 18 bases between. CDR3 size: 14 residues. The CDR3 protein is CASSPPPDYEKLFF. The CDR3 bases are TGCGCCAGCTCTCCCCCGCCGGATTACGAAAAACTGTTTTTT.

The chain links TRBV20-1 to TRBJ2-3, with 11 bases fitting TRBD2. V trimming: 0 bases; J trimming: 1 base; junction bases outside the gene matches: 21. Germline CDR1 reads DFQATT; CDR2 reads SNEGSKA (reference sequence). The CDR3 has 22 residues. This CDR3 is CSARDIDPVTSGSAGGTDTQYF. CDR3 coding DNA: TGCAGTGCTAGAGATATAGATCCCGTTACTAGCGGGAGTGCAGGAGGCACAGATACGCAGTATTTT.

This clonotype was seen many times. J is TRBJ2-1 and V is TRBV7-9; D is possibly TRBD1 (5 bases). Trimming shortened V by 3 bases and J by 10 bases, and 10 bases separated the two germline ends. CDR1 is SEHNR, CDR2 FQNEAQ, per germline (reference sequence). The CDR3 runs 12 residues. Here the CDR3 DNA reads TGTGCCAGCAGCTTCCAGGGCTACGAGCAGTTCTTC. Its protein product is CASSFQGYEQFF.

The sample holds many counts of this clonotype. The chain links TRBV2 to TRBJ1-4; D gene unclear. The CDR3 consists of 13 residues. Germline CDR1 is SNHLY and CDR2 is FYNNEI. The V end was cut by 6 bases, the J end by 4 bases, with 9 bases between. CDR3: CASSQLFNEKLFF. The CDR3 bases are TGTGCCAGCAGCCAGCTTTTTAATGAAAAACTGTTTTTT.

This clonotype was detected a few times. This rearrangement joins TRBV28 to TRBJ2-5, with 10 bases matching TRBD1. Germline values: CDR1 MDHEN, CDR2 SYDVKM. V lost 4 bases, J lost 5 bases, and 7 bases stayed unmatched. The CDR3 spans 15 residues. CDR3 coding DNA: TGTGCCAGCAGTTCCCCGGGACAGGGGACGGAGACCCAGTACTTC. Encoded protein: CASSSPGQGTETQYF.

J is TRBJ2-7 and V is TRBV4-2; 8 nucleotides line up with TRBD1. Germline CDR1 is LGHNA and CDR2 is YNFKEQ. After removal of 6 bases from V and 1 base from J, the junction contained 17 bases not matched to a gene. The CDR3 extends over 18 amino acids. Here the CDR3 reads CASSLGVKAQGESYEQYF. The CDR3 DNA is TGTGCCAGCAGTCTAGGGGTAAAGGCACAGGGGGAATCCTACGAGCAGTACTTC.

This clonotype was seen more than once but under ten times. The chain has TRBV20-1 and TRBJ2-1; D may be TRBD1 (6 bases). Germline V gene lookup returns CDR1 DFQATT and CDR2 SNEGSKA (reference sequence). This CDR3 is 14 amino acids long. Trimming took off 3 bases at V and 2 bases at J, with 11 bases between the two ends. CDR3 protein: CSASTPGAYNEQFF. CDR3 nucleotides: TGCAGTGCTAGTACTCCAGGGGCCTACAATGAGCAGTTCTTC.

This clonotype has a handful of counts. The V call is TRBV12-3 or TRBV12-4, the J call TRBJ1-2; a weak D match, TRBD1 (6 bases). This CDR3 region has 11 residues. V lost 5 bases, J lost 12 bases, and 13 bases lay in between. This CDR3 reads CASSLGHGDTF. CDR3 DNA: TGTGCCAGCAGTCTGGGACATGGGGACACCTTC.

The gene calls are TRBV15 and TRBJ2-1, with 11 positions matching TRBD2. Germline V gives CDR1 LNHNV, CDR2 YYDKDF (reference sequence). CDR3 length: 20 residues. Trimming removed 1 base from V and 1 base from J; junction bases left unmatched: 12. DNA of the CDR3: TGTGCCACCAGCAGAGGACCGGGACTAGCGGACATGGGGTCCTACAATGAGCAGTTCTTC. This gives the protein CATSRGPGLADMGSYNEQFF.

This clonotype has more than one count but fewer than ten. The V call is TRBV6-5, the J call TRBJ2-7; D is perhaps TRBD1 or TRBD2 (6 bases each). The CDR3 loop spans 14 amino acids. Germline values: CDR1 MNHEY, CDR2 SVGAGI. Trimming cost V 4 bases and J 2 bases, with 12 bases left between them. CDR3 amino acids: CASSSARGPYEQYF. In DNA form, the CDR3 reads TGTGCCAGCAGTTCAGCTCGGGGGCCCTACGAGCAGTACTTC.

This clonotype has only a few counts. The V call is TRBV20-1, the J call TRBJ1-6, with TRBD1 matching 8 bases. CDR1 is DFQATT, CDR2 SNEGSKA, per germline (reference sequence). This CDR3 comprises 15 residues. With 6 bases clipped from V and 2 bases from J, the junction kept 6 bases outside the gene matches. CDR3 loop: CSASTGGTYNSPLHF. The CDR3 DNA reads as TGCAGTGCCTCTACAGGGGGAACCTATAATTCACCCCTCCACTTT.

This rearrangement joins TRBV20-1 to TRBJ2-5; 7 bases align to TRBD1. The CDR3 runs 13 residues. The germline gives CDR1 DFQATT, CDR2 SNEGSKA (reference sequence). Losses at the gene ends were 4 bases for V and 4 bases for J; bases not matched to a gene: 6. The CDR3 nucleotides are TGCAGTGCTAAACAGGGGATTGGAGAGACCCAGTACTTC. Translated: CSAKQGIGETQYF.

The sample holds many counts of this clonotype. This sequence joins TRBV12-3 or TRBV12-4 and TRBJ1-6; TRBD1 agrees at 11 bases. The ends lost 7 bases at V and 11 bases at J; junction bases unmatched: 10. CDR3 size: 15 residues. CDR3 sequence reads: CASTIPGTGGAPLHF. DNA of the CDR3: TGTGCCAGCACCATCCCCGGGACAGGGGGTGCACCCCTCCACTTT.

The gene calls are TRBV6-4 and TRBJ2-1, with D uncertain. The CDR3 extends over 16 amino acids. The germline V gene has CDR1 MRHNA and CDR2 SNTAGT. Trimming took 3 bases from V and 0 from J, leaving 12 bases between them. The CDR3 spells CASSEVFRRSYNEQFF. The CDR3 DNA reads TGTGCCAGCAGTGAAGTCTTCAGACGCTCCTACAATGAGCAGTTCTTC.

This clonotype was counted between two and nine times. The chain employs TRBV29-1 and TRBJ2-2; D is unresolved. CDR3 length equals 11 residues. Germline loops: CDR1 SQVTM, CDR2 ANQGSEA. V gave up 4 bases and J gave up 6 bases, with 6 bases separating them. CDR3 protein: CSVVIPGELFF. CDR3 DNA: TGCAGCGTTGTAATCCCCGGGGAGCTGTTTTTT.